The 20 T cell receptor beta chains reported below all come from one sample, sequenced in a study of T cells in Graves' hyperthyroidism and ophthalmopathy. TCR beta CDR3 region amplification was performed from RNA transcripts. During a first-round RT-PCR of the TCR CDR3, the HTBI primer set was used. TCRdb reprocessed the multiplex PCR reads via MiXCR and lists one record per CDR3 protein. Here the sample spans some 500,000 distinct CDR3 sequences, approximately 15% being singletons. Sequenced material: blood. The receptors derive from a woman aged 18-30 years with Graves' hyperthyroidism.

This clonotype was seen at least ten times. The CDR3 region has the DNA TGTGCCAGCAGCGCAGGGGATGCCGGGGAGCTGTTTTTT. This encodes CASSAGDAGELFF. The chain combines TRBV12-3 or TRBV12-4 with TRBJ2-2; D might be TRBD1 (6 bases). Trimming pared 6 bases from V and 6 bases from J, leaving 11 bases between. The CDR3 is 13 residues long.

In its sample, this clonotype was seen many times. V is TRBV20-1 and J is TRBJ2-5; D is uncertain. V lost 0 bases and J 3 bases, leaving 5 bases between the germline ends. CDR1 DFQATT and CDR2 SNEGSKA come from the germline V gene (reference sequence). The CDR3 sequence is 12 residues long. The CDR3: CSAREVEETQYF. For the CDR3, the DNA is TGCAGTGCTAGAGAGGTCGAAGAGACCCAGTACTTC.

V gene TRBV27 combines with J gene TRBJ2-7; D may correspond to TRBD1 or TRBD2 (5 bases each). CDR3 length: 14 residues. Germline V gene data show CDR1 as MNHEY and CDR2 as SMNVEV (reference sequence). The germline V and J ends were trimmed by 5 bases and 3 bases, with 14 bases remaining between them. CDR3 sequence reads: CASSPWDGGYEQYF. DNA for the CDR3: TGTGCCAGCAGTCCGTGGGACGGCGGCTACGAGCAGTACTTC.

The chain uses TRBV3-1 and TRBJ1-5, with no clear D. From germline, CDR1 is LGHDT and CDR2 YNNKEL (reference sequence). V was shortened by 8 bases and J by 10 bases, with 18 bases between the two germline ends. The CDR3 is 13 residues long. The CDR3 DNA follows: TGTGCCAGCCGTGATAAGGACCTTGGACCCCAGCATTTT. Translation gives CASRDKDLGPQHF.

This clonotype came up many times. V and J are TRBV12-3 or TRBV12-4 and TRBJ2-1; 14 positions agree with TRBD2. The CDR3 totals 16 residues. V gave up 5 bases and J gave up 10 bases; unmatched junction bases: 10. The CDR3 DNA reads as TGTGCCAGCAGTCACCGACTAGCGGGAGGGTCGGGGGAGCAGTTCTTC. It is translated as CASSHRLAGGSGEQFF.

The table lists this clonotype with many counts. The chain links TRBV20-1 to TRBJ1-5; 9 bases are a match to TRBD1. From germline, CDR1 is DFQATT and CDR2 SNEGSKA (reference sequence). This CDR3 comprises 15 residues. The V gene end was trimmed by 0 bases and the J gene end by 7 bases; junction bases not matched to a gene: 7. In nucleotides, the CDR3 is TGCAGTGCTAGAGATCGGACAGGGGTCAGACAGCCCCAGCATTTT. Translation gives CSARDRTGVRQPQHF.

This clonotype has at least ten counts. V is TRBV4-1 and J is TRBJ2-5; D not certain. The ends were cut back, 0 bases at V and 4 bases at J, with 9 bases in the middle. Germline CDR1 MGHRA, CDR2 YSYEKL. There are 14 residues in the CDR3. The CDR3 loop reads CASSQEVQRETQYF. DNA for the CDR3: TGCGCCAGCAGCCAAGAAGTCCAGCGAGAGACCCAGTACTTC.

This clonotype was picked up a small number of times. The chain combines TRBV6-1 with TRBJ1-1; TRBD1 aligns across 8 bases. This CDR3 is 17 amino acids long. The germline CDR1 and CDR2 sequences are MNHNS and SASEGT. The J segment lost 0 bases and the V segment lost 5 bases, leaving 11 bases of the junction unmatched. The CDR3 DNA follows: TGTGCCAGCAGTCGACAGGGGTTGGGGGGCATGAACACTGAAGCTTTCTTT. Encoded protein: CASSRQGLGGMNTEAFF.

In its sample, this clonotype was seen many times. The chain carries TRBV9 and TRBJ2-5, with 9 bases lining up with TRBD2. Germline lookup yields CDR1 SGDLS and CDR2 YYNGEE. The junction had 12 bases not matched to a gene; V was cut back by 4 bases and J by 5 bases. The CDR3 has 16 amino acids. DNA of the CDR3: TGTGCCAGCAGCATCGGGGTAGCGGGAGTGGGGGAGACCCAGTACTTC. Translation gives CASSIGVAGVGETQYF.

This clonotype was recorded at least ten times. The CDR3 DNA is TGTGCCAGCAGCCAAGAGCGAAGGAGGACTGAAGCTTTCTTT. Translation gives CASSQERRRTEAFF. The chain couples TRBV14 to TRBJ1-1, with D unresolved. The length of the CDR3 is 14 residues. Germline V lookup: CDR1 SGHDN, CDR2 FVKESK. The ends were cut back, 0 bases at V and 5 bases at J, with 10 bases in the middle. Complete variable domain (other parts from reference TRBV14 and TRBJ1-1): EAGVTQFPSHSVIEKGQTVTLRCDPISGHDNLYWYRRVMGKEIKFLLHFVKESKQDESGMPNNRFLAERTGGTYSTLKVQPAELEDSGVYFCASSQERRRTEAFFGQGTRLTVV.

This clonotype has ten or more counts. This chain uses TRBV2 with TRBJ2-2; D not certain. Trimming left V 6 bases short and J 4 bases short, with 6 bases between. The CDR3 covers 12 residues. CDR1 is SNHLY, CDR2 FYNNEI, per germline. CDR3 sequence reads: CASRVRTGELFF. The CDR3 region has the DNA TGTGCCAGCAGAGTCCGCACCGGGGAGCTGTTTTTT.

This clonotype was recorded at least ten times. The J gene is TRBJ1-2, the V gene TRBV6-1; no clear D gene. This CDR3 contains 14 residues. In germline, CDR1 is MNHNS, CDR2 SASEGT. V dropped 3 bases and J dropped 4 bases, with 12 bases sitting between them. CDR3 in DNA: TGTGCCAGCAGTGAGCGGCAGCTTCTCTATGGCTACACCTTC. Protein product: CASSERQLLYGYTF.

This clonotype has more than one count but fewer than ten. The rearrangement links TRBV9 to TRBJ1-1; 8 nucleotides align to TRBD1. With V trimmed by 4 bases and J by 1 base, 6 bases remained unmatched. The germline V gene has CDR1 SGDLS and CDR2 YYNGEE. The CDR3 extends over 15 amino acids. Written as DNA, the CDR3 is TGTGCCAGCAGCCCCCGGACAGGGACGAACACTGAAGCTTTCTTT. It is translated as CASSPRTGTNTEAFF.

This clonotype was found a few times. The rearrangement links TRBV24-1 to TRBJ2-1; no firm D call. V shed 3 bases and J shed 7 bases, with 9 bases lying between them. Germline V lookup: CDR1 KGHDR, CDR2 SFDVKD. The CDR3 covers 13 residues. CDR3 amino acids: CATSDPLGNEQFF. DNA for the CDR3: TGTGCCACCAGTGATCCCTTAGGGAATGAGCAGTTCTTC.

This clonotype was counted many times. The chain carries TRBV10-3 and TRBJ1-1, with D unclear. Trimming cost V 2 bases and J 4 bases, with 2 bases left between them. Germline loops: CDR1 ENHRY, CDR2 SYGVKD. The CDR3 totals 11 residues. DNA of the CDR3: TGTGCCATCAGTGAGGTCACTGAAGCTTTCTTT. Amino acid sequence: CAISEVTEAFF.

This chain connects TRBV5-6 to TRBJ2-7, with 9 bases identical to TRBD2. Per germline, CDR1 SGHDT and CDR2 YYEEEE. The CDR3 sequence is 15 residues long. V shed 1 base and J 6 bases; nucleotides not matched to a gene: 8. CDR3 in amino acids: CASSLPGLAVFEQYF. CDR3 DNA: TGTGCCAGCAGCTTGCCGGGACTAGCAGTCTTCGAGCAGTACTTC.

This clonotype was detected ten times or more. The chain employs TRBV12-3 or TRBV12-4 and TRBJ2-7; D not resolved. The CDR3 contains 15 residues. Trimming removed 5 bases from V and 0 bases from J, with 14 bases in between. CDR3 sequence (DNA): TGTGCCAGCAGTCCCCTTCACCCCAGCTCCTACGAGCAGTACGTC. Its translation: CASSPLHPSSYEQYV.

This clonotype was recorded at least ten times. This chain links TRBV19 with TRBJ2-1; TRBD2 agrees at 11 bases. Trimming took 0 bases from V and 7 from J; bases not matched to a gene: 8. The CDR3 spans 17 residues. Germline V gives CDR1 LNHDA, CDR2 SQIVND (reference sequence). The CDR3 coding sequence is TGTGCCAGTAGTATAGATGTAGCGGGAGGGGTTAGGAATGAGCAGTTCTTC. Amino acids: CASSIDVAGGVRNEQFF.

This clonotype has ten or more counts. The chain couples TRBV12-3 or TRBV12-4 to TRBJ1-2; weak D call: TRBD1 (6 bases). V was shortened by 6 bases and J by 8 bases, with 13 bases between the two germline ends. The CDR3 runs 12 residues. CDR3 sequence: CASRSQGEGYTF. CDR3 nucleotide sequence: TGTGCCAGCAGATCACAGGGAGAAGGCTACACCTTC.

This chain links TRBV12-3 or TRBV12-4 with TRBJ2-6, with 13 positions matching TRBD2. This CDR3 has 17 residues. After removal of 6 bases from V and 3 bases from J, the junction contained 5 bases not matched to a gene. DNA of the CDR3: TGTGCCAGCAGCCTACTAGCGGGAGGGAATGGGGCCAACGTCCTGACTTTC. It yields the protein CASSLLAGGNGANVLTF.